The 27 T cell receptor beta chains in this list originate from one sample, sequenced in a study of T cells expressing NK-cell markers. From the 5' RACE reads, TCRdb lists one entry per CDR3 protein and no DNA. There are fewer than 400,000 distinct CDR3 sequences in the sample, with roughly 5.2% held by the top ten. The material sequenced was blood T cells: a sorted CD56 or NKG2C T cell subset, CD4+ or CD8+ T cells, or bulk PBMC T cells (not recorded which). These TCRs come from a man between 18 and 69 years old in good health.

V gene TRBV10-3 combines with J gene TRBJ2-7. This CDR3 has 16 amino acids. Germline CDR1 reads ENHRY; CDR2 reads SYGVKD. The chain's CDR3 is CAISESKRYVTYEQYF.

The chain is built from TRBV6-1 and TRBJ1-1; the D call from TCRdb, TRBD1, cannot be confirmed without DNA. This CDR3 comprises 15 residues. CDR1 and CDR2 from the germline V gene are MNHNS and SASEGT. The CDR3: CASSHRGGRDTEAFF.

The V call is TRBV7-2, the J call TRBJ2-7. The CDR3 covers 15 residues. Looked up from germline, CDR1 is SGHTA and CDR2 is FQGNSA. CDR3 loop: CASSLEQGAHYEQYF.

The CDR3 loop reads CASSQGTAPQHF. This rearrangement joins TRBV6-2 or TRBV6-3 to TRBJ1-5; TCRdb's D gene call, TRBD1, goes unchecked for lack of DNA. The CDR3 runs 12 residues. In germline, CDR1 is MNHEY, CDR2 SVGEGT.

V gene TRBV5-5 combines with J gene TRBJ2-5; lacking DNA, the TRBD1 call made by TCRdb goes unchecked. The CDR3 covers 17 residues. The germline gives CDR1 SGHKS, CDR2 YYEKEE (reference sequence). CDR3 loop: CASSMRPGQGSGETQYF.

The J gene is TRBJ2-5, the V gene TRBV7-8; the TCRdb D gene call, TRBD1, has no DNA to confirm it. Germline assignment: CDR1 SGHVS and CDR2 FQNEAQ. The length of the CDR3 is 14 residues. The chain's CDR3 is CASSRGGPKETQYF.

The V call is TRBV18, the J call TRBJ2-2. This CDR3 has 15 amino acids. Germline CDR1 reads KGHSH; CDR2 reads LQKENI. The CDR3 loop reads CASSRPGRNIGELFF.

This sequence joins TRBV1 and TRBJ2-3; TCRdb gives TRBD2 as the D gene, but with no DNA this cannot be confirmed. TRBV1 is assigned pseudogene status. The CDR3 consists of 17 residues. CDR3 loop: CTSSPPHSSGGTDTQYF.

The chain recombines TRBV6-1 with TRBJ1-6. The CDR3 has 13 amino acids. Germline V lookup: CDR1 MNHNS, CDR2 SASEGT. The CDR3 sequence: CASRRDLNSPLHF.

The chain uses TRBV12-3 or TRBV12-4 and TRBJ2-3; TCRdb selects TRBD2, and the lack of DNA leaves this call unchecked. This CDR3 region has 15 residues. The CDR3 protein is CASTPLGGGPDTQYF.

The chain recombines TRBV28 with TRBJ2-5; TCRdb calls TRBD1, which cannot be checked without DNA. Germline V gene lookup returns CDR1 MDHEN and CDR2 SYDVKM. The CDR3 runs 15 residues. This CDR3 is CASSSLTGAQETQYF.

This chain connects TRBV18 to TRBJ2-5; TCRdb proposes TRBD2, but this gene call is untestable without DNA. The CDR3 has 14 residues. Per germline, CDR1 KGHSH and CDR2 LQKENI. The CDR3 is CASSPNKGRETQYF.

The CDR3 here is CASSEGQGDFYEQYF. The chain carries TRBV2 and TRBJ2-7; there is no DNA to check the TCRdb D call of TRBD1. Germline CDR1 and CDR2: SNHLY and FYNNEI. This CDR3 spans 15 amino acids.

The rearrangement joins TRBV24-1 to TRBJ2-5; the TRBD2 assignment by TCRdb is unverifiable without DNA. Germline V gene lookup returns CDR1 KGHDR and CDR2 SFDVKD. This CDR3 has 14 residues. The CDR3 sequence: CATSRTAPEETQYF.

The CDR3 is CASSHTGVGVKSYEQYF. The chain uses TRBV6-1 and TRBJ2-7; there is no DNA to check the TCRdb D call of TRBD1. Per the germline V gene, CDR1 is MNHNS and CDR2 is SASEGT. This CDR3 comprises 17 residues.

The genes are TRBV5-1 and TRBJ2-2; the TCRdb D gene call, TRBD2, has no DNA to confirm it. The CDR3 is made up of 17 amino acids. The germline CDR1 and CDR2 sequences are SGHRS and YFSETQ. The CDR3 loop reads CASSLTTSLSNTGELFF.

The rearrangement uses TRBV7-9 and TRBJ1-6. Germline lookup yields CDR1 SEHNR and CDR2 FQNEAQ (reference sequence). The CDR3 extends over 15 amino acids. CDR3 in amino acids: CASSPVGRRDSPLHF.

V gene TRBV27 combines with J gene TRBJ1-5; TCRdb indicates TRBD1, and absent DNA this call remains unverified. This CDR3 has 15 amino acids. Germline assignment: CDR1 MNHEY and CDR2 SMNVEV (reference sequence). The CDR3 reads CASSLMGLPSEPQHF.

The chain has TRBV3-1 and TRBJ2-7; TCRdb's assignment of TRBD1 cannot be checked, as there is no DNA. This CDR3 comprises 13 residues. The V gene's germline CDR1 is LGHDT and CDR2 YNNKEL (reference sequence). CDR3 loop: CASSHPPLYEQYF.

The V and J genes are TRBV7-2 and TRBJ2-2; the D call from TCRdb, TRBD2, cannot be confirmed without DNA. CDR3 size: 14 residues. Per germline, CDR1 SGHTA and CDR2 FQGNSA. This CDR3 reads CASSPGGSGGELFF.

The chain links TRBV18 to TRBJ1-2; TCRdb lists TRBD1, though no DNA is available to test this call. Germline assignment: CDR1 KGHSH and CDR2 LQKENI. The CDR3 is 17 amino acids. CDR3 amino acids: CASSPLPDRGSNYGYTF.

The chain links TRBV20-1 to TRBJ1-1; TCRdb proposes TRBD1, but this gene call is untestable without DNA. CDR1 DFQATT and CDR2 SNEGSKA come from the germline V gene (reference sequence). The CDR3 runs to 16 residues. This CDR3 reads CSARGILGHPNTEAFF.

The V and J genes are TRBV5-1 and TRBJ1-1; TCRdb indicates TRBD1, and absent DNA this call remains unverified. Germline V lookup: CDR1 SGHRS, CDR2 YFSETQ. The CDR3 length is 20 residues. The CDR3 reads CASSLAALTPTPLDYTEAFF.

The chain links TRBV5-4 to TRBJ2-3; TCRdb returns TRBD2, unconfirmable since there is no DNA. Per the germline V gene, CDR1 is SGHNT and CDR2 is YYREEE (reference sequence). CDR3 size: 15 residues. The CDR3 spells CASSKGGFGADTQYF.

The rearrangement uses TRBV28 and TRBJ2-1; the D call of TRBD2 rests on TCRdb alone, since no DNA is present to check it. The germline V gene encodes CDR1 MDHEN and CDR2 SYDVKM. The CDR3 runs to 16 residues. CDR3 sequence reads: CASSPSSWMGSNEQFF.

The CDR3 region is CASRRTGGNYGYTF. The chain recombines TRBV27 with TRBJ1-2; the D gene TCRdb calls, TRBD1, cannot be checked with no DNA. The CDR3 runs 14 residues. Germline V gives CDR1 MNHEY, CDR2 SMNVEV (reference sequence).

J is TRBJ2-3 and V is TRBV20-1; absent DNA, TCRdb's TRBD1 call cannot be checked. CDR3 length: 13 amino acids. Germline values: CDR1 DFQATT, CDR2 SNEGSKA (reference sequence). This chain's CDR3 is CSQAGVGTDTQYF.